This entry lists 20 T cell receptor beta chains sequenced from one sample in a study of metastatic and nonmetastatic thyroid tumors (dated by TCRdb to 2018 to 2020). Library preparation used PCR. Sequencing instrument: Illumina HiSeq 4000. TCRdb trimmed the raw reads at Q25, called clones with MiXCR and kept productive beta chains. In this sample the table shows some 20,000 clones, roughly 26% of which occur a single time. Jointly, the top ten make up roughly 10% of the sample. Before undergoing thyroid surgery, none of the patients had been given any kind of treatment. Input material: tumor tissue. These receptors were collected from a female donor with papillary thyroid cancer or a benign thyroid nodule (not recorded which). Some clones in this sample may be carry-over from other donors' samples.

The CDR3 sequence: CAWKWDPSYNSPLHF. Written as DNA, the CDR3 is TGTGCCTGGAAGTGGGACCCCTCCTATAATTCACCCCTCCACTTT. This chain uses TRBV30 with TRBJ1-6; D may be TRBD1 (5 bases). Germline V gene lookup returns CDR1 GTSNPN and CDR2 SVGIG (reference sequence). The CDR3 consists of 15 residues. V lost 4 bases and J lost 0, with 10 bases in between.

This clone was counted between two and nine times. The chain uses TRBV6-1 and TRBJ2-7, with a weak D call TRBD1 (6 bases). The V gene's germline CDR1 is MNHNS and CDR2 SASEGT. V was shortened by 4 bases and J by 0 bases, with 13 bases between the two germline ends. The CDR3 has 15 amino acids. The CDR3 coding sequence is TGTGCCAGCAGTGCTGAGGGGGATGGCTCCTACGAGCAGTACTTC. Its translation is CASSAEGDGSYEQYF.

This clone was recorded a few times. The chain employs TRBV2 and TRBJ2-7; D call uncertain. This CDR3 spans 14 amino acids. The germline V and J ends were trimmed by 3 bases and 1 base, with 10 bases remaining between them. Germline loops: CDR1 SNHLY, CDR2 FYNNEI. The DNA of the CDR3 is TGTGCCAGCAGTGAGGCGCTCTTGTCCTACGAGCAGTACTTC. Translating it yields CASSEALLSYEQYF.

The rearrangement joins TRBV3-1 to TRBJ2-7, with D perhaps matching TRBD1 (6 bases). Germline V gene lookup returns CDR1 LGHDT and CDR2 YNNKEL (reference sequence). V was cut by 0 bases and J by 3 bases, with 21 bases left in between. There are 18 residues in the CDR3. The CDR3 is CASSQERLDRGSNYEQYF. As DNA, the CDR3 is TGTGCCAGCAGCCAAGAGCGCCTCGATAGGGGGTCAAACTACGAGCAGTACTTC.

This clone came up many times. Within the sample, other DNA sequences also encode this same CDR3. This sequence joins TRBV12-5 and TRBJ1-2, with 9 bases matching TRBD1. V lost 2 bases, J lost 1 base, and 5 bases stayed unmatched. Germline CDR1 LGHNT, CDR2 FRNRAP. This CDR3 spans 16 amino acids. This CDR3 reads CASGLSTGGGNYGYTF. The CDR3 DNA reads as TGTGCTAGTGGTTTGAGCACAGGGGGCGGTAACTATGGCTACACCTTC. Supplemented by reference TRBV12-5 and TRBJ1-2, the full variable domain reads DARVTQTPRHKVTEMGQEVTMRCQPILGHNTVFWYRQTMMQGLELLAYFRNRAPLDDSGMPKDRFSAEMPDATLATLKIQPSEPRDSAVYFCASGLSTGGGNYGYTFGSGTRLTVV.

This clone showed up many times. The rearrangement links TRBV6-6 to TRBJ2-4; TRBD1 might be the D (6 bases). The CDR3 is 15 amino acids. Looked up from germline, CDR1 is MNHNY and CDR2 is SVGAGI (reference sequence). V lost 0 bases and J 6 bases, leaving 12 bases between the germline ends. Here the CDR3 reads CASSYSAGVGNIQYF. The CDR3 nucleotides read TGTGCCAGCAGTTACTCTGCAGGGGTGGGAAACATTCAGTACTTC.

In regard to this clone: A much larger clone differs from this one at a single base, so this may be a read error. V usage is TRBV7-2 and J usage is TRBJ2-5; D not certain. The germline V gene has CDR1 SGHTA and CDR2 FQGNSA. V was shortened by 7 bases and J by 5 bases, with 17 bases between the two germline ends. This CDR3 comprises 14 residues. The CDR3 protein is CASILVPTGETQYF. CDR3 nucleotide sequence: TGTGCCAGCATCTTGGTTCCAACTGGGGAGACCCAGTACTTC.

V is TRBV20-1 and J is TRBJ1-2, with 10 bases matching TRBD1. V lost 0 bases, J lost 4 bases, and 8 bases stayed unmatched. This CDR3 contains 16 residues. Looked up from germline, CDR1 is DFQATT and CDR2 is SNEGSKA (reference sequence). This CDR3 reads CSARDVTGGKGYGYTF. DNA for the CDR3: TGCAGTGCTAGAGATGTGACAGGGGGCAAAGGCTATGGCTACACCTTC.

In this sample, this clone turned up many times. This chain links TRBV20-1 with TRBJ2-7, with 8 bases lining up with TRBD2. Trimming at V came to 0 bases and at J to 2 bases, leaving 3 bases not matched to a gene. The CDR3 loop spans 14 amino acids. CDR1 and CDR2 from the germline V gene are DFQATT and SNEGSKA (reference sequence). The chain's CDR3 is CSARDPSGPYEQYF. CDR3 bases: TGCAGTGCTAGAGATCCTAGCGGGCCCTACGAGCAGTACTTC.

V gene TRBV12-3 or TRBV12-4 combines with J gene TRBJ2-1, with a tentative D call TRBD2 (6 bases). This CDR3 is built from 13 residues. The V and J ends lost 5 bases and 6 bases respectively, with 11 bases between them. The CDR3 reads CASSPLGGNEQFF. CDR3 nucleotide sequence: TGTGCCAGCAGTCCGCTCGGGGGCAATGAGCAGTTCTTC.

CDR3 DNA: TGCGCCAGCAGATGGGCAGGGGGCGTAGATACGCAGTATTTT. Encoded protein: CASRWAGGVDTQYF. This chain connects TRBV5-1 to TRBJ2-3, with 8 positions matching TRBD1. The trim removed 5 bases at V and 5 bases at J, leaving 7 bases unmatched. The V gene's germline CDR1 is SGHRS and CDR2 YFSETQ. CDR3 length equals 14 residues.

A few counts support this clone. A junction boundary mismatches the germline segment, possibly from a read error. The chain links TRBV6-1 to TRBJ2-1, with D possibly TRBD1 on 6 matching bases. The CDR3 has 16 amino acids. CDR1 and CDR2 from the germline V gene are MNHNS and SASEGT. CDR3 residues: CASIELGGTPKVEQFF. The CDR3 DNA follows: TGTGCCAGCATTGAATTAGGGGGAACCCCGAAGGTGGAGCAGTTCTTC.

By proportion, this clone is medium-sized (0.01 to 0.1%). The chain joins TRBV6-1 to TRBJ1-3; D is unclear. Germline CDR1 reads MNHNS; CDR2 reads SASEGT. Trimming stripped 5 bases from V and 0 bases from J, with 11 bases between. CDR3 length equals 15 residues. The CDR3 DNA sequence: TGTGCCAGCAGTTCCCGGTTACTCTCTGGAAACACCATATATTTT. It specifies CASSSRLLSGNTIYF.

This clone is deemed medium-sized (0.01 to 0.1%). The rearrangement links TRBV6-1 to TRBJ1-5; D is unresolved. CDR1 and CDR2 from the germline V gene are MNHNS and SASEGT. The CDR3 sequence is 13 residues long. The V end lost 8 bases, the J end lost 0 bases, and 8 bases lay between the germline ends. As DNA, the CDR3 is TGTGCCAGCGATGGGTATAGCAATCAGCCCCAGCATTTT. This sequence encodes CASDGYSNQPQHF.

By share, this clone ranks as medium-sized. This rearrangement joins TRBV6-1 to TRBJ1-4; D not resolved. V lost 2 bases and J lost 8, with 18 bases in between. Germline V gives CDR1 MNHNS, CDR2 SASEGT. This CDR3 is 16 amino acids long. As DNA, the CDR3 is TGTGCCAGCAGTGAACGACGTACGGGAACTACCGAAAAACTGTTTTTT. Translating it yields CASSERRTGTTEKLFF.

The V and J genes are TRBV20-1 and TRBJ2-7; 10 nucleotides line up with TRBD1. The CDR3 totals 15 residues. Trimming took 2 bases from V and 3 from J; bases not matched to a gene: 7. From germline, CDR1 is DFQATT and CDR2 SNEGSKA (reference sequence). The CDR3 loop is CSARYPDRGDYEQYF. The CDR3 bases are TGCAGTGCTAGATACCCGGACAGGGGGGACTACGAGCAGTACTTC.

This clone was recorded a few times. The chain has TRBV6-1 and TRBJ2-3; TRBD1 matches at 7 bases. The CDR3 runs to 14 residues. V lost 5 bases, J lost 15 bases, and 17 bases stayed unmatched. Germline V gene data show CDR1 as MNHNS and CDR2 as SASEGT. CDR3 loop: CASSHGTADRRSYF. For the CDR3, the DNA is TGTGCCAGCAGTCATGGGACAGCGGATCGTCGTAGTTATTTT.

This clone occurred a few times. Other DNA sequences from this sample encode an identical CDR3 as well. The CDR3: CASSLGNYGYTF. CDR3 DNA sequence: TGTGCCAGCAGTTTGGGGAACTATGGCTACACCTTC. This chain connects TRBV28 to TRBJ1-2; D remains ambiguous. The CDR3 spans 12 residues. Deletions cut 3 bases from V and 2 bases from J, with 4 bases between. Germline V CDR1 and CDR2: MDHEN, SYDVKM.

This clone has ten or more counts. It may be a read error: a sequence one base away is much more abundant. The rearrangement uses TRBV11-2 and TRBJ2-7; 13 bases agree with TRBD2. The CDR3 covers 15 residues. Germline CDR1 and CDR2: SGHAT and FQNNGV. V shed 5 bases and J 5 bases; nucleotides not matched to a gene: 6. In nucleotides, the CDR3 is TGTGCCAGCAGCACCCGGACTAGCGGGAGCCACGAGCAGTACTTC. It is translated as CASSTRTSGSHEQYF.

This clone was counted between two and nine times. The chain uses TRBV6-2 or TRBV6-3 and TRBJ2-7; maybe TRBD1 (5 bases). V was trimmed by 6 bases and J by 2 bases, leaving 5 bases between them. The CDR3 runs to 11 residues. Germline-derived CDR1 and CDR2 are MNHEY and SVGEGT. The CDR3 spells CASRDTYEQYF. DNA of the CDR3: TGTGCCAGCAGGGACACCTACGAGCAGTACTTC.